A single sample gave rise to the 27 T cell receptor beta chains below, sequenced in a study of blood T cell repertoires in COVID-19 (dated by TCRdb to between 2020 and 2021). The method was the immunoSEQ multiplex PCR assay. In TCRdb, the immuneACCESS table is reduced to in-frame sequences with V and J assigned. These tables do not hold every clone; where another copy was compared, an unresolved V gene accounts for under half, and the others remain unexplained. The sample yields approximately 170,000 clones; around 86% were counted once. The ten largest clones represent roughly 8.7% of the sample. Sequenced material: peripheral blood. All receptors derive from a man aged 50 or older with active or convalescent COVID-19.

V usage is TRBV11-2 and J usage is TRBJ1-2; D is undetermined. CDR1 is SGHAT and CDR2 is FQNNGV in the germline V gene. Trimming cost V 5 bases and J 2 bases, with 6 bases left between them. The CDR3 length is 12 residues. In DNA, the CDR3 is TGTGCCAGCAGCCCTCCCAACTATGGCTACACCTTC. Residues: CASSPPNYGYTF.

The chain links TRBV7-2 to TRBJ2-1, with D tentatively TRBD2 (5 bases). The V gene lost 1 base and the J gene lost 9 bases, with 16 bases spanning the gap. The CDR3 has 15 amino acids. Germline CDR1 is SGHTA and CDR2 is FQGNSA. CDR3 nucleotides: TGTGCCAGCAGCTTAGGTGAAGGGCTAGGGAGTGAGCAGTTCTTC. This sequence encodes CASSLGEGLGSEQFF.

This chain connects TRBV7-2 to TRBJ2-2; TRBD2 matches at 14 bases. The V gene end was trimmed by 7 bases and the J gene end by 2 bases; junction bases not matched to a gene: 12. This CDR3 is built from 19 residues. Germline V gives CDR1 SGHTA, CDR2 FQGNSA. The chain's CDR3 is CASTRVRTSGGSNTGELFF. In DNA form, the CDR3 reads TGTGCCAGCACTCGTGTCAGGACTAGCGGGGGGTCCAACACCGGGGAGCTGTTTTTT.

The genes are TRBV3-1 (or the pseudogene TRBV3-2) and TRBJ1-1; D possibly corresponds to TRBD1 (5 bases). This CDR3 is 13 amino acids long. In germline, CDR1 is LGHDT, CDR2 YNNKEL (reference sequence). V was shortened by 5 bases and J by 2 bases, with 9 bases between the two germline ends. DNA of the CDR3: TGTGCCAGCAGCGAAGGACACAACACTGAAGCTTTCTTT. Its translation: CASSEGHNTEAFF.

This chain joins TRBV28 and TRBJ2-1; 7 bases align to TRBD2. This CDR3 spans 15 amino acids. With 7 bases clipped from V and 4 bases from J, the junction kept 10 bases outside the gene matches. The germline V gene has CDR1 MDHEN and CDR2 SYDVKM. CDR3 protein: CASTLLRGIYNEQFF. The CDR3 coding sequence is TGTGCCAGCACCTTGTTGCGGGGGATATACAATGAGCAGTTCTTC.

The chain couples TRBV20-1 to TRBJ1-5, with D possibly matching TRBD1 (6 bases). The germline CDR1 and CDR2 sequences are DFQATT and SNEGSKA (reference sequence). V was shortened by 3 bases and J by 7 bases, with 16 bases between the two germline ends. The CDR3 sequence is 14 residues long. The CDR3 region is CSASPPGESQPQHF. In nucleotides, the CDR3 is TGCAGTGCTAGTCCGCCAGGGGAGAGCCAGCCCCAGCATTTT.

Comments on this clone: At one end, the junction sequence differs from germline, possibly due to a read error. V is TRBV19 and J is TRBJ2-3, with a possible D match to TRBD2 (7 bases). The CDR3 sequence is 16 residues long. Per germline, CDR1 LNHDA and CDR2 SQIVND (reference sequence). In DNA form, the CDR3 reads TGTGCCAGTAGTTTAGATGCGGGGGCCCGCCTCGATACGCAGTATTTT. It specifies CASSLDAGARLDTQYF.

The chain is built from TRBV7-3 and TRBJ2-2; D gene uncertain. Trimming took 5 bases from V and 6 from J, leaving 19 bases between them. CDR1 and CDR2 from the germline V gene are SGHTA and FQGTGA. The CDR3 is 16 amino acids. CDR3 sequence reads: CASSPRSAVGAGELFF. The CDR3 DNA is TGTGCCAGCAGCCCCCGTTCAGCTGTGGGCGCCGGGGAGCTGTTTTTT.

This chain's CDR3 is CASSPGQGATFEQFF. CDR3 DNA sequence: TGTGCCAGTAGTCCGGGACAGGGGGCGACTTTTGAGCAGTTCTTC. The chain couples TRBV19 to TRBJ2-1, with TRBD1 identical over 12 bases. Germline-derived CDR1 and CDR2 are LNHDA and SQIVND (reference sequence). With 5 bases clipped from V and 9 bases from J, the junction kept 8 bases outside the gene matches. The CDR3 has 15 residues. Complete variable domain (other parts from reference TRBV19 and TRBJ2-1): DGGITQSPKYLFRKEGQNVTLSCEQNLNHDAMYWYRQDPGQGLRLIYYSQIVNDFQKGDIAEGYSVSREKKESFPLTVTSAQKNPTAFYLCASSPGQGATFEQFFGPGTRLTVL.

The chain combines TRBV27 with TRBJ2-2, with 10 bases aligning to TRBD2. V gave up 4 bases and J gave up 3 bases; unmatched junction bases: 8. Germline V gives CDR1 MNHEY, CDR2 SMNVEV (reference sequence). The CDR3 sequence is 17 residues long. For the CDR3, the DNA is TGTGCCAGCAGTTCAGAAGCGGGGGGGTGGCACACCGGGGAGCTGTTTTTT. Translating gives CASSSEAGGWHTGELFF.

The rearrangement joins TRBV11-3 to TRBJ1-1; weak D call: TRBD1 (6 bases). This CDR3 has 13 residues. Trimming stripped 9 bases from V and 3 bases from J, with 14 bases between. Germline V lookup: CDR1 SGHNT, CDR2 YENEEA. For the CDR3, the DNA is TGTGCCAGAACCAACAGGGTTTACACTGAAGCTTTCTTT. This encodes CARTNRVYTEAFF.

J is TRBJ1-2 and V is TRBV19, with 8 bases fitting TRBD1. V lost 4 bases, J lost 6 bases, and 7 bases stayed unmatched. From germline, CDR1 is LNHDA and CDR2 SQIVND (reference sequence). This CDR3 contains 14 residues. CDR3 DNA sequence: TGTGCCAGTAGTAAACAGGACAGGGCTGATGGCTACACCTTC. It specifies CASSKQDRADGYTF.

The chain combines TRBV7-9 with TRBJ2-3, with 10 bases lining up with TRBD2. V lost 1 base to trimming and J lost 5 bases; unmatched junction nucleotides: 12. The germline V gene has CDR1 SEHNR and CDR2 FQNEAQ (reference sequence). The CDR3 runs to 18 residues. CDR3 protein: CASSLDLGLAGALDTQYF. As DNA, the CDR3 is TGTGCCAGCAGCTTAGATCTCGGGCTAGCGGGGGCATTAGATACGCAGTATTTT.

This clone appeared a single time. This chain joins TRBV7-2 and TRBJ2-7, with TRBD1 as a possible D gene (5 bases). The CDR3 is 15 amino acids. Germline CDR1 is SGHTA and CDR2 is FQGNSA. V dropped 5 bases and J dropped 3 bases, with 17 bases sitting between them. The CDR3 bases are TGTGCCAGCAGCCCCAGGGCCAGCAAGAACTACGAGCAGTACTTC. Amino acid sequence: CASSPRASKNYEQYF. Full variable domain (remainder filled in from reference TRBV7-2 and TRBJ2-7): GAGVSQSPSNKVTEKGKDVELRCDPISGHTALYWYRQSLGQGLEFLIYFQGNSAPDKSGLPSDRFSAERTGGSVSTLTIQRTQQEDSAVYLCASSPRASKNYEQYFGPGTRLTVT.

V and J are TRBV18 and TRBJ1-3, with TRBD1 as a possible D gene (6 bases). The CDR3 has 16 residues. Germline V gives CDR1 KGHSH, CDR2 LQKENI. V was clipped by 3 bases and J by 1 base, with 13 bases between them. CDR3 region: CASSPPGHTSGNTIYF. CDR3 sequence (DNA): TGTGCCAGCTCACCTCCGGGACACACGTCTGGAAACACCATATATTTT.

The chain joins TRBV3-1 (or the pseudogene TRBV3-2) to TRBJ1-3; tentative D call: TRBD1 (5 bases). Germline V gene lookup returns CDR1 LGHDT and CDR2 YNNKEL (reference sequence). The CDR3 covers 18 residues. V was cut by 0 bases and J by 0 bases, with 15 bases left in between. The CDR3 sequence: CASSQEGQLDVSGNTIYF. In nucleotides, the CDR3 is TGTGCCAGCAGCCAAGAGGGGCAGTTGGACGTCTCTGGAAACACCATATATTTT.

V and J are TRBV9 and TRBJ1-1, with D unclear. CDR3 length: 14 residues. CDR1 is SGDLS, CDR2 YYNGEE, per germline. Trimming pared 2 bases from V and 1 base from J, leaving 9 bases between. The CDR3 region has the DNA TGTGCCAGCAGCGTTTTGACGGGGAACACTGAAGCTTTCTTT. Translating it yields CASSVLTGNTEAFF. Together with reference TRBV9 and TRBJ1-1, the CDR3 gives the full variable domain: DSGVTQTPKHLITATGQRVTLRCSPRSGDLSVYWYQQSLDQGLQFLIQYYNGEERAKGNILERFSAQQFPDLHSELNLSSLELGDSALYFCASSVLTGNTEAFFGQGTRLTVV.

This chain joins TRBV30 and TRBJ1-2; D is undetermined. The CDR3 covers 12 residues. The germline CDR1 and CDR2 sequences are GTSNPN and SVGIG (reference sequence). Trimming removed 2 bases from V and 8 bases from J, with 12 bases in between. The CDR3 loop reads CAWSNPTEGYTF. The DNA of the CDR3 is TGTGCCTGGAGTAATCCCACGGAGGGCTACACCTTC.

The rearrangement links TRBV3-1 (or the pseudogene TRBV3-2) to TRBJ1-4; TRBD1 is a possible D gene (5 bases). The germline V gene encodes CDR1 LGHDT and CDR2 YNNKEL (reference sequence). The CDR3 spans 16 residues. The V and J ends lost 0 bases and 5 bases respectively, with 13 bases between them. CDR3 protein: CASSQDEPGRNEKLFF. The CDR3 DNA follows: TGTGCCAGCAGCCAAGATGAGCCAGGGAGGAATGAAAAACTGTTTTTT.

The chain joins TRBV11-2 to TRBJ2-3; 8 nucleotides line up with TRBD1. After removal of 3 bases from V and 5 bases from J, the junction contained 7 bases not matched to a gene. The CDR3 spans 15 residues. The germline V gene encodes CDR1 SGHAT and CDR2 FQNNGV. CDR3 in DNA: TGTGCCAGCAGCTTGGCAGGACAGGGAATAGATACGCAGTATTTT. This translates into CASSLAGQGIDTQYF.

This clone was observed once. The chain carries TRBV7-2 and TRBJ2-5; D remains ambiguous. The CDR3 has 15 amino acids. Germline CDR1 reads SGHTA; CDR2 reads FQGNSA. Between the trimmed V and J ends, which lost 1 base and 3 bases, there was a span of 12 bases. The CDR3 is CASSLVAFSKETQYF. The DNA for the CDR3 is TGTGCCAGCAGCTTAGTCGCCTTCTCTAAAGAGACCCAGTACTTC.

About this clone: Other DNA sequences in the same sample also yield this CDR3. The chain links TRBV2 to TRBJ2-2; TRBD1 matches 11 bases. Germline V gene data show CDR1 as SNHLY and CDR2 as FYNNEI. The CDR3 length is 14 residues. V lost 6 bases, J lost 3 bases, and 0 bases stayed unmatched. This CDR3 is CASRGQGDTGELFF. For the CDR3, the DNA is TGTGCCAGCAGGGGACAGGGGGACACCGGGGAGCTGTTTTTT. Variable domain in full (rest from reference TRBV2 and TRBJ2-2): EPEVTQTPSHQVTQMGQEVILRCVPISNHLYFYWYRQILGQKVEFLVSFYNNEISEKSEIFDDQFSVERPDGSNFTLKIRSTKLEDSAMYFCASRGQGDTGELFFGEGSRLTVL.

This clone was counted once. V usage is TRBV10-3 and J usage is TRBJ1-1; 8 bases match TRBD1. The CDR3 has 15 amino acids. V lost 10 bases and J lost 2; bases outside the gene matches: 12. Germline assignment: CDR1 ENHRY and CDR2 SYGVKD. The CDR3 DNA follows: TGTGCCACCAGGGGTTCAGGGGGCGGAAACACTGAAGCTTTCTTT. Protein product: CATRGSGGGNTEAFF.

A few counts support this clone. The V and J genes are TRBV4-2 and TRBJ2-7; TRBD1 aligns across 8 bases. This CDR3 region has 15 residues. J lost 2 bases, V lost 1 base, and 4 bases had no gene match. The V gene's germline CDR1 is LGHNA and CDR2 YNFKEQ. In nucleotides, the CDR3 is TGTGCCAGCAGCCAAGGGACAGGGATTACCTACGAGCAGTACTTC. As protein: CASSQGTGITYEQYF.

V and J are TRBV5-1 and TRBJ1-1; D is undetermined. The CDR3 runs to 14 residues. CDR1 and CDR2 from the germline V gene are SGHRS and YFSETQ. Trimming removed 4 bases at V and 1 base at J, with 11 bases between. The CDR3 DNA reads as TGCGCCAGCAGCCCCCAATTGGCGAACACTGAAGCTTTCTTT. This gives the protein CASSPQLANTEAFF. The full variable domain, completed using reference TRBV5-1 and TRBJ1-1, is KAGVTQTPRYLIKTRGQQVTLSCSPISGHRSVSWYQQTPGQGLQFLFEYFSETQRNKGNFPGRFSGRQFSNSRSEMNVSTLELGDSALYLCASSPQLANTEAFFGQGTRLTVV.

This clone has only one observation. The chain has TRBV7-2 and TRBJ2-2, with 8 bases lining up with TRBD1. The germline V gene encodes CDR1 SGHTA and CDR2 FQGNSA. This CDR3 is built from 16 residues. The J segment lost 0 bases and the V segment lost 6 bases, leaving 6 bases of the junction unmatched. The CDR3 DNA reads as TGTGCCAGCAGGTCCATGGGACAGGCGAACACCGGGGAGCTGTTTTTT. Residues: CASRSMGQANTGELFF.

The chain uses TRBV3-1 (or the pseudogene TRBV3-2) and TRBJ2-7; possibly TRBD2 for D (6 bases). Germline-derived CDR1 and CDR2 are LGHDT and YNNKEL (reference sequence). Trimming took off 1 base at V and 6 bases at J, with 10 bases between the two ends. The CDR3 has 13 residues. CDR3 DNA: TGTGCCAGCAGCCAAGTCGACGGGGGCGAGCAGTACTTC. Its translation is CASSQVDGGEQYF.